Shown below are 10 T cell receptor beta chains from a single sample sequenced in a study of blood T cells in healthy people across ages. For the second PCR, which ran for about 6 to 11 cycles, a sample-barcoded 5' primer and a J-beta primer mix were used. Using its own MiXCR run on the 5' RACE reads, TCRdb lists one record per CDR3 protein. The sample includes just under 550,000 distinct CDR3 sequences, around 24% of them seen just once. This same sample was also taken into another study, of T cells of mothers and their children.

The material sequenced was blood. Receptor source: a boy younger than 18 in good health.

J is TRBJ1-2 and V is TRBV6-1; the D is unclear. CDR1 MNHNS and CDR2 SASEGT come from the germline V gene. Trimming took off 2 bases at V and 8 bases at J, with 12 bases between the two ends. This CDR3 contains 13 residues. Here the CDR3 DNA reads TGTGCCAGCAGTGAAAGAGGATACGTGGGCTACACCTTC. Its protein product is CASSERGYVGYTF.

CDR3: CASSLVSGLNTGELFF. In DNA, the CDR3 is TGTGCCAGCAGCTTAGTTTCCGGACTTAACACCGGGGAGCTGTTTTTT. The chain is built from TRBV7-3 and TRBJ2-2, with a weak D call TRBD2 (5 bases). This CDR3 region has 16 residues. CDR1 and CDR2 from the germline V gene are SGHTA and FQGTGA. V lost 2 bases and J lost 2, with 12 bases in between.

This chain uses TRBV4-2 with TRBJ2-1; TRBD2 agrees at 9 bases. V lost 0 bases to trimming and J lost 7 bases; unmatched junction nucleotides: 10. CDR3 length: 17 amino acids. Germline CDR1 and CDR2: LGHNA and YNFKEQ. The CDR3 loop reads CASSQDRGIAGVNEQFF. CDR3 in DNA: TGTGCCAGCAGCCAAGATCGCGGGATAGCGGGAGTGAATGAGCAGTTCTTC.

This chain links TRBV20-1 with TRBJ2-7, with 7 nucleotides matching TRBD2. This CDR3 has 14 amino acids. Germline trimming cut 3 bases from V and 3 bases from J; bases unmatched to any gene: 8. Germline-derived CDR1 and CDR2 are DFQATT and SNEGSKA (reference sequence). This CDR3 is CSASPGDYHYEQYF. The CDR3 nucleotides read TGCAGTGCTAGTCCGGGGGACTACCACTACGAGCAGTACTTC.

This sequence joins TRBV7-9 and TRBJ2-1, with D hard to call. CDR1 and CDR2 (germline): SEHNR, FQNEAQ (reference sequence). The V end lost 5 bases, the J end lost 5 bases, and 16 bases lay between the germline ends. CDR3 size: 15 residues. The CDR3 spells CASSRASTHHNEQFF. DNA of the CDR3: TGTGCCAGCAGCCGAGCCTCGACACACCACAATGAGCAGTTCTTC. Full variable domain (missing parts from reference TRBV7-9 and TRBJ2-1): DTGVSQNPRHKITKRGQNVTFRCDPISEHNRLYWYRQTLGQGPEFLTYFQNEAQLEKSRLLSDRFSAERPKGSFSTLEIQRTEQGDSAMYLCASSRASTHHNEQFFGPGTRLTVL.

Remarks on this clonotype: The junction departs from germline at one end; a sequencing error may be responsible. CDR3 protein: CAGSQDPASWEQYF. Written as DNA, the CDR3 is TGCGCCGGCAGCCAAGATCCTGCCTCCTGGGAGCAGTACTTC. The chain links TRBV4-3 to TRBJ2-7; unclear D gene. CDR1 is LGHNA, CDR2 YSLEER, per germline. The CDR3 extends over 14 amino acids.

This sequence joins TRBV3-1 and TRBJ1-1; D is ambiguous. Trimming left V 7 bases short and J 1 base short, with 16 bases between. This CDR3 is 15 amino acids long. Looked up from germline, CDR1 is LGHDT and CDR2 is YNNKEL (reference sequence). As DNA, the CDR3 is TGTGCCAGCAAGGTACTTTCGTCGGGGAACACTGAAGCTTTCTTT. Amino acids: CASKVLSSGNTEAFF.

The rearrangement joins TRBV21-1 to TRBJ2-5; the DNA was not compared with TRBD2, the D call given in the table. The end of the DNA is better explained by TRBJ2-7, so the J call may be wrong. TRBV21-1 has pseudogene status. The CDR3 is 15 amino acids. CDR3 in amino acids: CASRRSRAFSYEQYF. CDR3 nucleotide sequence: TGTGCCAGCAGGCGGAGCAGGGCCTTCTCCTACGAGCAGTACTTC.

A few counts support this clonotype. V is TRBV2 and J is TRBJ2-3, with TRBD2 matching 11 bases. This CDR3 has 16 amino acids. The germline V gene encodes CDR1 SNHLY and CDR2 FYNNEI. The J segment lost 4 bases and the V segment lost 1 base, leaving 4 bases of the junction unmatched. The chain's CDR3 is CASSEGTSGSSDTQYF. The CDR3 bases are TGTGCCAGCAGTGAAGGCACTAGCGGGAGCTCAGATACGCAGTATTTT.

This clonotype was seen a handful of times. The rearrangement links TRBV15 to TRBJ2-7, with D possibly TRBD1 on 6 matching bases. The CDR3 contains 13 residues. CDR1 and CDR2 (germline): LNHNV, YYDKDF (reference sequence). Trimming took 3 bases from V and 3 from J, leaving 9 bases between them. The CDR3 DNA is TGTGCCACCAGCAGCACAGGGAACTACGAGCAGTACTTC. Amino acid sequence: CATSSTGNYEQYF. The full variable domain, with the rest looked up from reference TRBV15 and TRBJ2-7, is DAMVIQNPRYQVTQFGKPVTLSCSQTLNHNVMYWYQQKSSQAPKLLFHYYDKDFNNEADTPDNFQSRRPNTSFCFLDIRSPGLGDTAMYLCATSSTGNYEQYFGPGTRLTVT.